One T cell receptor (beta chain) is described in this entry. The time point was: pretreatment peripheral blood. This entry comes from a study of PD-L1 blockade in urothelial cancer. Profiling relied on immunoSEQ multiplex PCR, and the TCRdb table lists in-frame clones only, not all of them. The sample shows approximately 90,000 clones, 85% of them seen only once. The length of the CDR3 is 13 residues. V was clipped by 3 bases and J by 5 bases, with 5 bases between them. Germline CDR1 is MRHNA and CDR2 is SNTAGT. This chain links TRBV6-4 with TRBJ1-6; D is ambiguous. The clonotype was recovered from a man between 60 and 70 years old with urothelial cancer. Sequenced here: PBMCs, sampled around atezolizumab (anti-PD-L1) treatment. The CDR3 DNA reads TGTGCCAGCAGTGAGATAGATAATTCACCCCTCCACTTT. This codes for CASSEIDNSPLHF.